Listed here are 23 T cell receptor beta chains from one sample, sequenced in a study of T cell responses to AZD1222 COVID-19 vaccine. Data came from immunoSEQ multiplex PCR; TCRdb stores just in-frame clones and leaves some out. The sample has 70,000 or so clones, about nine tenths seen once. The input for sequencing was peripheral blood, taken on day 0 of AZD1222 vaccination. Receptors originate from an adult in good health.

The chain is built from TRBV7-9 and TRBJ2-7; TRBD2 is a possible D gene (6 bases). The V gene lost 6 bases and the J gene lost 3 bases, with 12 bases spanning the gap. Per the germline V gene, CDR1 is SEHNR and CDR2 is FQNEAQ (reference sequence). The CDR3 has 13 residues. The CDR3 spells CASSGPRDYEQYF. CDR3 DNA sequence: TGTGCCAGCAGTGGGCCGCGGGACTACGAGCAGTACTTC.

This clone has only a few counts. The chain carries TRBV27 and TRBJ1-1; D may be TRBD1 (5 bases). The CDR3 totals 14 residues. The V end was cut by 5 bases, the J end by 3 bases, with 13 bases between. Germline CDR1 is MNHEY and CDR2 is SMNVEV (reference sequence). The chain's CDR3 is CASSGLRGHTEAFF. The CDR3 coding sequence is TGTGCCAGCAGTGGCCTCCGGGGCCACACTGAAGCTTTCTTT.

This chain joins TRBV11-2 and TRBJ2-2, with a tentative D call TRBD2 (5 bases). CDR3 size: 16 residues. CDR1 is SGHAT and CDR2 is FQNNGV in the germline V gene. Trimming took off 0 bases at V and 7 bases at J, with 15 bases between the two ends. The CDR3 DNA sequence: TGTGCCAGCAGCTTAGATTGGGGTAGAGGGAGCGGGGAGCTGTTTTTT. The encoded protein is CASSLDWGRGSGELFF.

The chain recombines TRBV5-1 with TRBJ1-6; TRBD1 matches at 7 bases. V was pared by 4 bases and J by 2 bases, with 6 bases of the junction left unmatched. CDR3 size: 16 residues. The germline CDR1 and CDR2 sequences are SGHRS and YFSETQ. Here the CDR3 reads CASSLDRWTYNSPLHF. Here the CDR3 DNA reads TGCGCCAGCAGCCTGGACAGGTGGACCTATAATTCACCCCTCCACTTT.

The genes are TRBV3-1 (or the pseudogene TRBV3-2) and TRBJ1-2; TRBD1 agrees at 7 bases. Germline CDR1 reads LGHDT; CDR2 reads YNNKEL (reference sequence). The junction had 9 bases not matched to a gene; V was cut back by 2 bases and J by 12 bases. This CDR3 is 13 amino acids long. CDR3 protein: CASSQQGVGEHTF. The CDR3 DNA follows: TGTGCCAGCAGCCAACAGGGGGTAGGTGAACACACCTTC.

This clone showed up just a few times. The rearrangement joins TRBV10-3 to TRBJ1-6; D remains ambiguous. V gave up 2 bases and J gave up 9 bases, with 5 bases separating them. CDR3 length equals 12 residues. The germline V gene has CDR1 ENHRY and CDR2 SYGVKD. The DNA of the CDR3 is TGTGCCATCAGTGAGAAGGGTTCACCCCTCCACTTT. Residues: CAISEKGSPLHF.

The chain uses TRBV29-1 and TRBJ2-4; either TRBD1 or TRBD2 may fit D (5 bases each). The V end lost 1 base, the J end lost 1 base, and 14 bases lay between the germline ends. CDR1 SQVTM and CDR2 ANQGSEA come from the germline V gene. The CDR3 is 16 residues long. This chain's CDR3 is CSVEGWGSRAKNIQYF. The CDR3 nucleotides are TGCAGCGTTGAAGGATGGGGGTCGAGGGCCAAAAACATTCAGTACTTC.

The chain employs TRBV5-1 and TRBJ2-5; D uncertain. Germline CDR1 reads SGHRS; CDR2 reads YFSETQ. The CDR3 spans 14 residues. V was pared by 0 bases and J by 5 bases, with 11 bases between. The CDR3 coding sequence is TGCGCCAGCAGCTTGGCCCCTAGGCGGGAGACCCAGTACTTC. The encoded protein is CASSLAPRRETQYF.

The chain employs TRBV27 and TRBJ2-7; 7 nucleotides align to TRBD1. This CDR3 spans 15 amino acids. The junction had 4 bases not matched to a gene; V was cut back by 0 bases and J by 2 bases. Per germline, CDR1 MNHEY and CDR2 SMNVEV (reference sequence). CDR3 amino acids: CASSLSLQGPYEQYF. CDR3 coding DNA: TGTGCCAGCAGTTTATCTTTACAGGGGCCCTACGAGCAGTACTTC.

The gene calls are TRBV6-2 or TRBV6-3 and TRBJ1-1; the D is unclear. Germline CDR1 and CDR2: MNHEY and SVGEGT. Trimming left V 5 bases short and J 1 base short, with 5 bases between. The CDR3 has 12 amino acids. The CDR3 here is CASSPGNTEAFF. CDR3 nucleotide sequence: TGTGCCAGCAGTCCAGGGAACACTGAAGCTTTCTTT.

This clone was detected only once. V is TRBV12-3 or TRBV12-4 and J is TRBJ1-3; unclear D gene. The CDR3 is 12 amino acids. Trimming left V 3 bases short and J 6 bases short, with 6 bases between. This CDR3 is CASSLMENTIYF. The CDR3 nucleotides are TGTGCCAGCAGTTTGATGGAAAACACCATATATTTT.

In this sample, this clone turned up once. The CDR3 sequence: CASGDINSPLHF. The CDR3 nucleotides read TGTGCCAGTGGGGACATTAATTCACCCCTCCACTTT. This chain uses TRBV19 with TRBJ1-6, with D possibly being TRBD1 (6 bases). Germline V gives CDR1 LNHDA, CDR2 SQIVND (reference sequence). Deletions cut 8 bases from V and 6 bases from J, with 8 bases between. The CDR3 has 12 amino acids.

The V call is TRBV20-1, the J call TRBJ1-2; D is unresolved. This CDR3 contains 11 residues. Trimming removed 0 bases from V and 7 bases from J, with 6 bases in between. Germline V lookup: CDR1 DFQATT, CDR2 SNEGSKA (reference sequence). The CDR3 reads CSARDRGGYTF. The CDR3 DNA reads TGCAGTGCTAGAGATCGGGGTGGCTACACCTTC.

The V call is TRBV2, the J call TRBJ2-2, with 10 bases lining up with TRBD2. CDR1 SNHLY and CDR2 FYNNEI come from the germline V gene. The CDR3 contains 11 residues. V was clipped by 7 bases and J by 11 bases; unmatched bases: 1. The CDR3 DNA reads as TGTGCCAGCAAGCGGGAGGGTGAGCTGTTTTTT. Its protein is CASKREGELFF.

This rearrangement joins TRBV7-9 to TRBJ2-7, with 15 bases that match TRBD2. CDR3 length: 15 amino acids. Germline CDR1 is SEHNR and CDR2 is FQNEAQ (reference sequence). With V trimmed by 2 bases and J by 7 bases, 3 bases remained unmatched. CDR3 sequence: CASSLTGLAGGEQYF. The CDR3 DNA reads as TGTGCCAGCAGCTTAACCGGACTAGCGGGAGGGGAGCAGTACTTC.

The rearrangement uses TRBV6-5 and TRBJ1-2; D possibly corresponds to TRBD1 (5 bases). V was trimmed by 2 bases and J by 6 bases, leaving 10 bases between them. CDR3 length equals 13 residues. CDR1 is MNHEY, CDR2 SVGAGI, per germline. CDR3 in amino acids: CASSYVDRNGYTF. In DNA, the CDR3 is TGTGCCAGCAGTTACGTTGACAGAAATGGCTACACCTTC.

This clone has more than one count but fewer than ten. This chain joins TRBV12-2 and TRBJ1-1. TRBV12-2 is flagged as a pseudogene. This CDR3 has 16 amino acids. DNA of the CDR3: TGTGCAAGTCGCTTAGAAACGGGGCCGGGCGGCACTGAAGCTTTCTTT. Protein: CASRLETGPGGTEAFF.

This clone was counted once. The V and J genes are TRBV4-2 and TRBJ2-1, with a weak D call TRBD2 (6 bases). The V gene lost 4 bases and the J gene lost 15 bases, with 19 bases spanning the gap. Per the germline V gene, CDR1 is LGHNA and CDR2 is YNFKEQ. The CDR3 is 13 residues long. For the CDR3, the DNA is TGTGCCAGCAGCCTATACGGTAGCGGAGAGGGGTTCTTC. Its translation: CASSLYGSGEGFF.

This clone was found a few times. In this CDR3 the conserved last residue, phenylalanine or tryptophan, is missing, so a read error is likely. It is unclear where the CDR3 begins or ends on the DNA, so no DNA is shown, and the CDR3 is as TCRdb lists it. This rearrangement joins TRBV24-1 to TRBJ2-7; TRBD1 was called by the table and not checked on the DNA. The germline V gene encodes CDR1 KGHDR and CDR2 SFDVKD. With termini counted, the CDR3 has 9 amino acids. The CDR3 here is CATSGGDRD.

This chain joins TRBV5-6 and TRBJ2-3; D is perhaps TRBD1 (5 bases). Germline loops: CDR1 SGHDT, CDR2 YYEEEE. Between the trimmed V and J ends, which lost 4 bases and 1 base, there was a span of 10 bases. The CDR3 has 14 residues. The CDR3 coding sequence is TGTGCCAGCAGCCTGGTGACAGGCACAGATACGCAGTATTTT. Encoded protein: CASSLVTGTDTQYF.

The chain recombines TRBV23-1 with TRBJ1-5; D possibly corresponds to TRBD1 (6 bases). TRBV23-1 is labeled an ORF, and its function is uncertain. V shed 9 bases and J shed 1 base, with 16 bases lying between them. The CDR3 runs 15 residues. Written as DNA, the CDR3 is TGCGCCAGAAAATCGGGACACCCCAGCAATCAGCCCCAGCATTTT. Its protein is CARKSGHPSNQPQHF.

The DNA for the CDR3 is TGCGCCAGCAGCGCAGGACAGTGGGGGAGCAATGGCTACACCTTC. Translated, it gives CASSAGQWGSNGYTF. The J gene is TRBJ1-2, the V gene TRBV5-1; D is perhaps TRBD1 (6 bases). V dropped 4 bases and J dropped 6 bases, with 19 bases sitting between them. The CDR3 has 15 amino acids. CDR1 and CDR2 from the germline V gene are SGHRS and YFSETQ. Based on the CDR3 plus reference TRBV5-1 and TRBJ1-2, the full variable domain is KAGVTQTPRYLIKTRGQQVTLSCSPISGHRSVSWYQQTPGQGLQFLFEYFSETQRNKGNFPGRFSGRQFSNSRSEMNVSTLELGDSALYLCASSAGQWGSNGYTFGSGTRLTVV.

The genes are TRBV6-4 and TRBJ2-3; 12 bases map to TRBD2. After removal of 6 bases from V and 6 bases from J, the junction contained 13 bases not matched to a gene. From germline, CDR1 is MRHNA and CDR2 SNTAGT. This CDR3 region has 17 residues. The CDR3 region has the DNA TGTGCCAGCAGCCGAACGACTAGCGGGGGATACTCGGATACGCAGTATTTT. It specifies CASSRTTSGGYSDTQYF.